This T cell receptor beta chain was recorded in a study of T cells in Graves' hyperthyroidism and ophthalmopathy. Notes on the study in general: Most clonotypes that expanded in the thyroid above 0.001 also showed up in blood.

The study included ophthalmopathy patients with Clinical Activity Score at least 3, NOSPECS grade at least 4 and duration under 3 months. PBMCs were derived from roughly 9.6 ml fresh peripheral blood. What was amplified from RNA transcripts were TCR beta CDR3 regions. Initially, a first-round RT-PCR of the TCR CDR3 employed the HTBI primer set. TCRdb reanalysed the multiplex PCR reads using MiXCR and keeps one entry per CDR3 protein. The data contain about 260,000 distinct CDR3 sequences, roughly 22% of them singletons. In its sample, this clonotype was seen many times. Its antigen is as yet unknown. The CDR3 has 16 amino acids. Germline loops: CDR1 SGHAT, CDR2 FQNNGV. The J segment lost 5 bases and the V segment lost 5 bases, leaving 4 bases of the junction unmatched.

The TCR originated in a man aged 25-45 years with Graves' ophthalmopathy. Sequencing input: blood. The V and J genes are TRBV11-2 and TRBJ2-2; 14 nucleotides line up with TRBD2. CDR3 protein: CASSVTSGRGTGELFF. The DNA of the CDR3 is TGTGCCAGCAGCGTGACTAGCGGGAGGGGTACCGGGGAGCTGTTTTTT.